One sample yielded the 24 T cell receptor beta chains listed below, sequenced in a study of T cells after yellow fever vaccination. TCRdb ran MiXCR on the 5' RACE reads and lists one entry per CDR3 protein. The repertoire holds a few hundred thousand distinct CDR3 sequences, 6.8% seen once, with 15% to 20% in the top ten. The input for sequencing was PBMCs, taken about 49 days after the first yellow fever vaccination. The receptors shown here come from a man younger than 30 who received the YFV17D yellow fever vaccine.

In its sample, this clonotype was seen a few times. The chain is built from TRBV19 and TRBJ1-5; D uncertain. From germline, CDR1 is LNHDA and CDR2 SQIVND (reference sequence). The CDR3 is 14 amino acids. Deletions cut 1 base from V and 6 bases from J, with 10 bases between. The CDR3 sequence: CASSIGGVGQPQHF. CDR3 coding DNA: TGTGCCAGTAGTATAGGAGGTGTCGGTCAGCCCCAGCATTTT.

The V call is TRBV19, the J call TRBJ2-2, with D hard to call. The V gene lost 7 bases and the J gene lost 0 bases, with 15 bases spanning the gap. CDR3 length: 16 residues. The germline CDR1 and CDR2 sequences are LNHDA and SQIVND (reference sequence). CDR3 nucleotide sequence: TGTGCCAGTATGTTTCTGGGCAGCCCGAACACCGGGGAGCTGTTTTTT. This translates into CASMFLGSPNTGELFF.

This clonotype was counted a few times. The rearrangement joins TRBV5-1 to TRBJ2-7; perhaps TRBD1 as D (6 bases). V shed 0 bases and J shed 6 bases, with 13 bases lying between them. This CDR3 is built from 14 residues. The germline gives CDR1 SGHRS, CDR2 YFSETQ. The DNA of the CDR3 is TGCGCCAGCAGCTTGGACAGGGAACTGAGCGAGCAGTACTTC. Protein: CASSLDRELSEQYF.

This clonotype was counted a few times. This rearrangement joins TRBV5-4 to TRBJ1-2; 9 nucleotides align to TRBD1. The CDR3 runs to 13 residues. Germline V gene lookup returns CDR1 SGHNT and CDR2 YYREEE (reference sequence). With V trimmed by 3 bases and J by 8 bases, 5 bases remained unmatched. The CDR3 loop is CASSSYRGHGYTF. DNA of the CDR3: TGTGCCAGCAGCTCATACAGGGGGCACGGCTACACCTTC.

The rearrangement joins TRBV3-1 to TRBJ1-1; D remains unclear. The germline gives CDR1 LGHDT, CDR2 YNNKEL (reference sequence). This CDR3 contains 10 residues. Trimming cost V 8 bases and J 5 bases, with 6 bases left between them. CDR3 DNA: TGTGCCAGCGGGAAGACTGAAGCTTTCTTT. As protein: CASGKTEAFF.

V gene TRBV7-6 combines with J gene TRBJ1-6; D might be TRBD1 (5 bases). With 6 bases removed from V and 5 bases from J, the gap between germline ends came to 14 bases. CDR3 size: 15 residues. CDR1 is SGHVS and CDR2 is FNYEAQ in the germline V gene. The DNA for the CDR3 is TGTGCCAGCAGTCAACGCCAGGGCAATAATTCACCCCTCCACTTT. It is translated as CASSQRQGNNSPLHF.

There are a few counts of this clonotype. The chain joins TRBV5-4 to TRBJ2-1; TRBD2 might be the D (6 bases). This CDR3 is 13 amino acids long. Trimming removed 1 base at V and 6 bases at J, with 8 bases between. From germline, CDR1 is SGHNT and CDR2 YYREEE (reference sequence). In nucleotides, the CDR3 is TGTGCCAGCAGCTTGCGCGGGGTCAATGAGCAGTTCTTC. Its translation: CASSLRGVNEQFF. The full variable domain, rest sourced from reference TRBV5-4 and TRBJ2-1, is ETGVTQSPTHLIKTRGQQVTLRCSSQSGHNTVSWYQQALGQGPQFIFQYYREEENGRGNFPPRFSGLQFPNYSSELNVNALELDDSALYLCASSLRGVNEQFFGPGTRLTVL.

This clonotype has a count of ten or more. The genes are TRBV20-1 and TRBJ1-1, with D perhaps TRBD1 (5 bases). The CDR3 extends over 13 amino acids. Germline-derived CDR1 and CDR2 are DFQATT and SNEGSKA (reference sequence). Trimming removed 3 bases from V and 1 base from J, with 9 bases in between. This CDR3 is CSASKDTNTEAFF. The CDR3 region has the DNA TGCAGTGCTAGTAAGGACACGAACACTGAAGCTTTCTTT.

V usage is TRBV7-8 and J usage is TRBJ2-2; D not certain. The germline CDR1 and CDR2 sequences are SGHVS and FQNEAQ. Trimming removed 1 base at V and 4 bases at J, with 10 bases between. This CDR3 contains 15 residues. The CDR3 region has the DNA TGTGCCAGCAGCTTAGGGGCCCCAAGCACCGGGGAGCTGTTTTTT. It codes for CASSLGAPSTGELFF.

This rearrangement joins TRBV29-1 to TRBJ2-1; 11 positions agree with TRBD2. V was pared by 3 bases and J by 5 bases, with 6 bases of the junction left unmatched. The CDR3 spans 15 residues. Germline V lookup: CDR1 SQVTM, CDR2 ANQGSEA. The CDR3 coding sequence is TGCAGCGTTGACGGTAGCGGGGGGGCCGACAATGAGCAGTTCTTC. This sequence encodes CSVDGSGGADNEQFF.

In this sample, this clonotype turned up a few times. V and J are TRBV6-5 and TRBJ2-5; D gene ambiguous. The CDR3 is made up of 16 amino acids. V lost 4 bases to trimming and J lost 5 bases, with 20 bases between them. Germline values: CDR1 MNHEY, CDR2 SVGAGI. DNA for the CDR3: TGTGCCAGCAGTTTTGCGACCCCTGGGGTGTGGGAGACCCAGTACTTC. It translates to CASSFATPGVWETQYF.

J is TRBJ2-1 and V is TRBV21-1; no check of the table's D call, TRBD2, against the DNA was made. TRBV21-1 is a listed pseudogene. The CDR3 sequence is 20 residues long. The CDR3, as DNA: TGTGCCAGCAGCATCCGGGACTTTTCCGGTATTTGGCAGGACAACAGTAAGCAGTTCTTC. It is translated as CASSIRDFSGIWQDNSKQFF.

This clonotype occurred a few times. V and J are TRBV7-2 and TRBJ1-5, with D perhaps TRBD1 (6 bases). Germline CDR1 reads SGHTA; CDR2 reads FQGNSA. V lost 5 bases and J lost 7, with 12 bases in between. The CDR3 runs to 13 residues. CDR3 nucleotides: TGTGCCAGCAGCGCACAGGGACGGCAGCCCCAGCATTTT. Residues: CASSAQGRQPQHF.

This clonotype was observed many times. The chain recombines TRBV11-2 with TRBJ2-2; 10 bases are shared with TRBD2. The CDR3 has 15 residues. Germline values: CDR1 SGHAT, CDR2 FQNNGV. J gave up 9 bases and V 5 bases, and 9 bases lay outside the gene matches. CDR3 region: CASSSLAGESWELFF. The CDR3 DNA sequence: TGTGCCAGCAGCAGCCTAGCGGGGGAAAGCTGGGAGCTGTTTTTT. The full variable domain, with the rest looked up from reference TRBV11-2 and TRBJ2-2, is EAGVAQSPRYKIIEKRQSVAFWCNPISGHATLYWYQQILGQGPKLLIQFQNNGVVDDSQLPKDRFSAERLKGVDSTLKIQPAKLEDSAVYLCASSSLAGESWELFFGEGSRLTVL.

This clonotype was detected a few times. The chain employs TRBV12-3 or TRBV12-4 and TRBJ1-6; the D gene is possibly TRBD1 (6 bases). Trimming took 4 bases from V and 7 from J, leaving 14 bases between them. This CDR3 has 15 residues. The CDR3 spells CASSWAGVINSPLHF. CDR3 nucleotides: TGTGCCAGCAGTTGGGCAGGGGTCATCAATTCACCCCTCCACTTT.

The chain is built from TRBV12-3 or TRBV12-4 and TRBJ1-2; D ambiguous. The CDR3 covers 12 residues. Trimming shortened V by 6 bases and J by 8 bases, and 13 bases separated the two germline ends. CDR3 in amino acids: CASSFPLRGYTF. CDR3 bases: TGTGCCAGCAGCTTTCCCCTGAGGGGCTACACCTTC.

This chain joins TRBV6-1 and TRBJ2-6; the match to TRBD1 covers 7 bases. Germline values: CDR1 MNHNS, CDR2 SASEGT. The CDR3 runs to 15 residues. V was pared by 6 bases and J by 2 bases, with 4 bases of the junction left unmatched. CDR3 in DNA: TGTGCCAGCAGGGCGACAGGGACTGGGGCCAACGTCCTGACTTTC. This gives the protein CASRATGTGANVLTF.

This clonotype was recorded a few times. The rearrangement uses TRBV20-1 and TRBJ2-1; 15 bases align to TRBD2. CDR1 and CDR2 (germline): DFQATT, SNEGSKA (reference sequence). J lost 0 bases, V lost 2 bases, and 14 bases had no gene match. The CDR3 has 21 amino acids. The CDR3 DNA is TGCAGTGCTAGACGTTATAACAGCGGGACTAGCGGGGGGACCTCCTACAATGAGCAGTTCTTC. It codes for CSARRYNSGTSGGTSYNEQFF.

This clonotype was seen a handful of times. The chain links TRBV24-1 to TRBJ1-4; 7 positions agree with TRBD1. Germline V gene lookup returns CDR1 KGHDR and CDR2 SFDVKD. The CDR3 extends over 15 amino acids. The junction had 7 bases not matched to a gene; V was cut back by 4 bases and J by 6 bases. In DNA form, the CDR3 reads TGTGCCACCAGTGAAGGGGGCGGAGGCGATGAAAAACTGTTTTTT. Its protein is CATSEGGGGDEKLFF.

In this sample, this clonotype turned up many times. CDR3: CSVAGDSLPLAKNIQYF. The CDR3 region has the DNA TGCAGCGTCGCCGGGGACAGTCTTCCCCTAGCCAAAAACATTCAGTACTTC. The rearrangement uses TRBV29-1 and TRBJ2-4; 7 bases are shared with TRBD1. The germline gives CDR1 SQVTM, CDR2 ANQGSEA. The CDR3 is 17 residues long. Unmatched junction bases numbered 14, after V lost 6 bases and J lost 0 bases.

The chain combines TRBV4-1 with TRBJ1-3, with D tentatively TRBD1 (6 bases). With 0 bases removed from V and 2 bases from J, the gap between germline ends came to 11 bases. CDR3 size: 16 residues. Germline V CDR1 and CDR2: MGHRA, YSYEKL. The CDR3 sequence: CASSQEGGRAGNTIYF. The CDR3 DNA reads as TGCGCCAGCAGCCAAGAAGGGGGAAGAGCTGGAAACACCATATATTTT.

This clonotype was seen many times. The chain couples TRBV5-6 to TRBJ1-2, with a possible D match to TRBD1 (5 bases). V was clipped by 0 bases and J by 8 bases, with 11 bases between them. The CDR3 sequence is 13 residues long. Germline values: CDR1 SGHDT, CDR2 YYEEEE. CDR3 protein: CASSLDGAYGYTF. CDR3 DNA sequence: TGTGCCAGCAGCTTGGACGGGGCATACGGCTACACCTTC.

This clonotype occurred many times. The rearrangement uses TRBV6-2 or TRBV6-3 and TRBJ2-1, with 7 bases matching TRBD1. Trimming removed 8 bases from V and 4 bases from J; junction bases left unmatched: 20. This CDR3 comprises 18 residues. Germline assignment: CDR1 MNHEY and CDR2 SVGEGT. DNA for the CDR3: TGTGCCAGCTGGCGTGAACGCCCCCCGGGACAGTCTTACAATGAGCAGTTCTTC. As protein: CASWRERPPGQSYNEQFF.

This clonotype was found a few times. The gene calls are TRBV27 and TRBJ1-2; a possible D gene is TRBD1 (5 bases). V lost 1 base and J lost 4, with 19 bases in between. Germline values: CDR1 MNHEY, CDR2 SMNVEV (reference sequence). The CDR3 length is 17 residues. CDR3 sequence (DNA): TGTGCCAGCAGTTTATACCCCCAGGGAAATAAACTCTATGGCTACACCTTC. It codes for CASSLYPQGNKLYGYTF.